Listed here is a single TCR beta chain. Sequencing was performed with immunoSEQ multiplex PCR; in TCRdb, only in-frame clones are kept and a portion is missing. Of 50,000 or so clones in the sample, around 83% were seen once. The sample belongs to a study of OX40 agonist ivuxolimab in advanced cancers. The germline CDR1 and CDR2 sequences are LNHDA and SQIVND (reference sequence). The CDR3 totals 16 residues. V was pared by 4 bases and J by 3 bases, with 15 bases between. The sequence derives from an adult with an advanced solid tumor such as melanoma, head and neck, liver or kidney cancer. The rearrangement uses TRBV19 and TRBJ2-2, with D possibly TRBD1 on 5 matching bases. The input for sequencing was CD4+ or CD8+ T cells sorted from blood, taken in a trial of the OX40 agonist ivuxolimab. The CDR3 here is CASSKGVGVDTGELFF. Written as DNA, the CDR3 is TGTGCCAGTAGTAAAGGAGTAGGGGTGGACACCGGGGAGCTGTTTTTT.